This entry is about one TCR beta chain. The antigen is unknown. Time point of the sample: newly diagnosed, previously untreated cHL patient sample. CD4+ T cells were purified from thawed PBMCs by magnetic negative selection. The sample belongs to a study of PD-1 blockade in classical Hodgkin lymphoma. Study-wide findings and caveats: Underlying causes for the observed repertoire differences were not defined, possibly disease activity or prior therapy.

CDR3 length: 17 amino acids. CDR1 SGHDN and CDR2 FVKESK come from the germline V gene. The J segment lost 2 bases and the V segment lost 4 bases, leaving 6 bases of the junction unmatched. The assay was immunoSEQ multiplex PCR, and TCRdb's table has in-frame clones only and misses some. The sample carries tens of thousands of clones, about 87% recorded once. Sequencing input: CD4+ T cells from blood. The chain uses TRBV14 and TRBJ2-1, with TRBD2 matching over 12 bases. This TCR was sampled from a human donor with classical Hodgkin lymphoma. For the CDR3, the DNA is TGTGCCAGCAGCCCTTGGACTAGCGGGAACCCCTACAATGAGCAGTTCTTC. This sequence encodes CASSPWTSGNPYNEQFF.